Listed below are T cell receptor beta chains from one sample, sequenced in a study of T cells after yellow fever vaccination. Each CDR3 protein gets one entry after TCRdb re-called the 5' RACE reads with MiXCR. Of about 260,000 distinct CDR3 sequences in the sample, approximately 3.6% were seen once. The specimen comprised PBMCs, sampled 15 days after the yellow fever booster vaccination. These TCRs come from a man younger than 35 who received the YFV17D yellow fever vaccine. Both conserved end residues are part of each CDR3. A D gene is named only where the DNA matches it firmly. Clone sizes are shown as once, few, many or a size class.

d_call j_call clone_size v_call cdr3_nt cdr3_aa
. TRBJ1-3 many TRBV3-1 TGTGCCAGCAGCCTACCCGAAACAGGAAACACCATATATTTT CASSLPETGNTIYF
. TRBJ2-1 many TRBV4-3 TGCGCCAGCAGCCAAGAAGAGGGGGGGGCAAGGCAGTTCTTC CASSQEEGGARQFF
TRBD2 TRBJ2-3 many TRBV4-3 TGCGCCAGCAGCCAAGAAGCGGGGGCCCCCACAGATACGCAGTATTTT CASSQEAGAPTDTQYF
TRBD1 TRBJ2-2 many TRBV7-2 TGTGCCAGCAGCACAGGGGGAGCCCCCGGGGAGCTGTTTTTT CASSTGGAPGELFF
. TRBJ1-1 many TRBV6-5 TGTGCCAGCAGCTTCCGAGCCACAGGCGTAGGCACTGAAGCTTTCTTT CASSFRATGVGTEAFF
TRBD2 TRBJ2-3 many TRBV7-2 TGTGCCAGCAGCTTAGTCGGTTCTAGCGGGGGGGCCCGGCGGAGGACGCAGTATTTT CASSLVGSSGGARRRTQYF
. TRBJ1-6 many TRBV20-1 TGCAGTGCTAGAGATAGGACTACGTGGTCACCCCTCCACTTT CSARDRTTWSPLHF
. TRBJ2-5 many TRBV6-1 TGTGCCAGCAGTGGGGGGGGGGCCAAAGAGACCCAGTACTTC CASSGGGAKETQYF
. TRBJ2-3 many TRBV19 TGTGCCAGTAGTTGGGGAATAAAGTCAGATACGCAGTATTTT CASSWGIKSDTQYF
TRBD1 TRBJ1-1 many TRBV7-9 TGTGCCAGCAGCTTTAGGCCAGGGGGACGATCCACTGAAGCTTTCTTT CASSFRPGGRSTEAFF